This is a list of T cell receptor beta chains from one sample in a study of cytomegalovirus exposure and HLA in healthy donors. Here immunoSEQ multiplex PCR was the method, and the copy in TCRdb shows in-frame clones only, minus some. The table records 50,000 to 65,000 clones, around 82% of them present only once. The material sequenced was PBMCs. All receptors derive from a woman between 18 and 29 years old in good health and CMV-seronegative. Each CDR3 is given with its conserved first and last residue. A D gene is named only where the DNA matches it firmly. Rows may omit the clone size; those that give it use once, few, many or a size class.

j_call: TRBJ2-7
d_call: TRBD1
v_call: TRBV6-5
clone_size: .
cdr3_nt: TGTGCCAGCAGTCGGGACAGGGAACCATCCTACGAGCAGTACTTC
cdr3_aa: CASSRDREPSYEQYF

j_call: TRBJ1-2
d_call: .
v_call: TRBV19
clone_size: .
cdr3_nt: TGTGCCAGTAGTATATTGATGGGGGCAGTCTATGGCTACACCTTC
cdr3_aa: CASSILMGAVYGYTF

j_call: TRBJ2-1
d_call: TRBD2
v_call: TRBV5-4
clone_size: .
cdr3_nt: TGTGCCAGCAGCTCCCCGGGACTAGCGGGAGGAGAGCAGTTCTTC
cdr3_aa: CASSSPGLAGGEQFF

j_call: TRBJ2-7
d_call: TRBD1
v_call: TRBV19
clone_size: .
cdr3_nt: TGTGCCAGTAGTTGGGACAGCCTAACCTACGAGCAGTACTTC
cdr3_aa: CASSWDSLTYEQYF

j_call: TRBJ2-7
d_call: TRBD2
v_call: TRBV7-9
clone_size: .
cdr3_nt: TGTGCCAGGGGGGCCGGGACTAGCGGTTCCTACGAGCAGTACTTC
cdr3_aa: CARGAGTSGSYEQYF

j_call: TRBJ1-2
d_call: TRBD1
v_call: TRBV13
clone_size: .
cdr3_nt: TGTGCCAGCAGCCTCCGGGACAGGGCAAACTATGGCTACACCTTC
cdr3_aa: CASSLRDRANYGYTF

j_call: TRBJ2-4
d_call: TRBD2
v_call: TRBV9
clone_size: .
cdr3_nt: TGTGCCAGCAGCGCCAGAGAGGGACTAGCGGGATACATTCAGTACTTC
cdr3_aa: CASSAREGLAGYIQYF

j_call: TRBJ2-7
d_call: TRBD1
v_call: TRBV11-2
clone_size: .
cdr3_nt: TGTGCCAGCAGTCTTAACGGGGACAGGGCGGTCTACGAGCAGTACTTC
cdr3_aa: CASSLNGDRAVYEQYF

j_call: TRBJ2-7
d_call: .
v_call: TRBV4-2
clone_size: .
cdr3_nt: TGTGCCAGCAGCCAAGATGAGGGGGGGGGATCCTACGAGCAGTACTTC
cdr3_aa: CASSQDEGGGSYEQYF

j_call: TRBJ2-7
d_call: TRBD2
v_call: TRBV27
clone_size: once
cdr3_nt: TGTGCCAGCAGTTCCAGACTAGCCCCTAGCTCCTACGAGCAGTACTTC
cdr3_aa: CASSSRLAPSSYEQYF

j_call: TRBJ1-1
d_call: TRBD1
v_call: TRBV14
clone_size: few
cdr3_nt: TGTGCCAGCAGCCAGCCTCGACAGGGGGGCTTCATGAACACTGAAGCTTTCTTT
cdr3_aa: CASSQPRQGGFMNTEAFF

j_call: TRBJ2-6
d_call: .
v_call: TRBV7-9
clone_size: once
cdr3_nt: TGTTCCAGCAGCCTAGGACGGAGCTCTGGGGCCAACGTCCTGACTTTC
cdr3_aa: CSSSLGRSSGANVLTF

j_call: TRBJ2-7
d_call: TRBD2
v_call: TRBV7-3
clone_size: once
cdr3_nt: TGTGCCAGCAGCTTAGAAGCGGGAGGACCTTACGAGCAGTACTTC
cdr3_aa: CASSLEAGGPYEQYF

j_call: TRBJ1-3
d_call: .
v_call: TRBV4-1
clone_size: .
cdr3_nt: TGCGCCAGCAGAACCCCCGGGGGGGTAGGTGGAAACACCATATATTTT
cdr3_aa: CASRTPGGVGGNTIYF

j_call: TRBJ2-4
d_call: .
v_call: TRBV2
clone_size: .
cdr3_nt: TGTGCCAGCGCTTTGGAGGGTTTGGCCAAAAACAGTCAGTACTTC
cdr3_aa: CASALEGLAKNSQYF

j_call: TRBJ2-1
d_call: .
v_call: TRBV30
clone_size: .
cdr3_nt: TGTGCCTGGAGTGACGCCCAGGGGCAGTTCTTC
cdr3_aa: CAWSDAQGQFF

j_call: TRBJ2-2
d_call: TRBD2
v_call: TRBV11-2
clone_size: .
cdr3_nt: TGTGCCAGCAGCCCACGGGCCCGGGCGGGAGGGGGTACCGGGGAGCTGTTTTTT
cdr3_aa: CASSPRARAGGGTGELFF

j_call: TRBJ2-2
d_call: TRBD2
v_call: TRBV6-4
clone_size: .
cdr3_nt: TGTGCCAGCAGTGACTCGGCTAGCGGCGACACCGGGGAGCTGTTTTTT
cdr3_aa: CASSDSASGDTGELFF

j_call: TRBJ1-3
d_call: TRBD1
v_call: TRBV27
clone_size: .
cdr3_nt: TGTGCCAGCAGTTTACACTACCTCGGACAGGGCGGGGGAAACACCATATATTTT
cdr3_aa: CASSLHYLGQGGGNTIYF

j_call: TRBJ2-3
d_call: .
v_call: TRBV4-1
clone_size: .
cdr3_nt: TGCGCCAGCAGCCAAGAGGCGGAGCGAGAGGTTCCAGATACGCAGTATTTT
cdr3_aa: CASSQEAEREVPDTQYF

j_call: TRBJ2-6
d_call: .
v_call: TRBV5-6
clone_size: .
cdr3_nt: TGTGCCAGCAGCGTTCCGGAGGGCAGGGGGGATTCTGGGGCCAACGTCCTGACTTTC
cdr3_aa: CASSVPEGRGDSGANVLTF

j_call: TRBJ2-7
d_call: TRBD2
v_call: TRBV4-1
clone_size: .
cdr3_nt: TGCGCCAGCAGCCAAACGGGACTAGCCTCCTACGAGCAGTACTTC
cdr3_aa: CASSQTGLASYEQYF

j_call: TRBJ2-7
d_call: TRBD2
v_call: TRBV27
clone_size: .
cdr3_nt: TGTGCCAGCAGCCCCGCCGGAGGACTAGTCCACGAGCAGTACTTC
cdr3_aa: CASSPAGGLVHEQYF

j_call: TRBJ2-3
d_call: .
v_call: TRBV5-1
clone_size: .
cdr3_nt: TGCGCCAGCAGCTTACAGGGTACAGATACGCAGTATTTT
cdr3_aa: CASSLQGTDTQYF

j_call: TRBJ2-3
d_call: TRBD2
v_call: TRBV7-9
clone_size: few
cdr3_nt: TGTGCCAGCAGATTCAATAGACTAGCGGGTAGCACAGATACGCAGTATTTT
cdr3_aa: CASRFNRLAGSTDTQYF

j_call: TRBJ2-5
d_call: .
v_call: TRBV6-1
clone_size: .
cdr3_nt: TGTGCCAGCAGTGCACAGGGACGAGAGACCCAGTACTTC
cdr3_aa: CASSAQGRETQYF

j_call: TRBJ2-2
d_call: .
v_call: TRBV29-1
clone_size: .
cdr3_nt: TGCAGCGAACAGGACGGTTCTTGCGGGGAGCTGTTTTTT
cdr3_aa: CSEQDGSCGELFF

j_call: TRBJ1-1
d_call: TRBD1
v_call: TRBV7-3
clone_size: .
cdr3_nt: TGTGCCAGCAGCTTAGAAGGGACAGCTTTGAACACTGAAGCTTTCTTT
cdr3_aa: CASSLEGTALNTEAFF

j_call: TRBJ2-7
d_call: TRBD2
v_call: TRBV7-8
clone_size: .
cdr3_nt: TGTGCCAGCAGCTTACAACTCCAGCGGGAGAATACCTACGAGCAGTACTTC
cdr3_aa: CASSLQLQRENTYEQYF

j_call: TRBJ2-1
d_call: TRBD2
v_call: TRBV10-3
clone_size: .
cdr3_nt: TGTGCCATCAGTGAATCAGCCAGGGCGGGAGCGTACAATGAGCAGTTCTTC
cdr3_aa: CAISESARAGAYNEQFF

j_call: TRBJ1-3
d_call: .
v_call: TRBV6-1
clone_size: .
cdr3_nt: TGTGCCAGCAGCCCCCAGGTCTCTGGAAACACCATATATTTT
cdr3_aa: CASSPQVSGNTIYF

j_call: TRBJ1-4
d_call: .
v_call: TRBV7-8
clone_size: .
cdr3_nt: TGTGCCAGCAGCTATTCGGACAGCACTAATGAAAAACTGTTTTTT
cdr3_aa: CASSYSDSTNEKLFF

j_call: TRBJ2-2
d_call: TRBD1
v_call: TRBV9
clone_size: .
cdr3_nt: TGTGCCAGCAGCGACTACCGGACAGGGCCCGGGGAGCTGTTTTTT
cdr3_aa: CASSDYRTGPGELFF

j_call: TRBJ2-4
d_call: .
v_call: TRBV7-3
clone_size: .
cdr3_nt: TGTGCCAGCAGCTTACACTCATTGGGAGGCCAAAACAGTCAGTACTTC
cdr3_aa: CASSLHSLGGQNSQYF

j_call: TRBJ2-6
d_call: .
v_call: TRBV9
clone_size: .
cdr3_nt: TGTGCCAGCAGCGTAGAAGATTCTGGGGCCAACGGCCTGACTTTC
cdr3_aa: CASSVEDSGANGLTF

j_call: TRBJ2-1
d_call: .
v_call: TRBV19
clone_size: .
cdr3_nt: TGTGCCAGTAGTATAGCTTATGAGCAGTTCTTC
cdr3_aa: CASSIAYEQFF

j_call: TRBJ1-4
d_call: TRBD1
v_call: TRBV10-3
clone_size: .
cdr3_nt: TGTGCCATCAGCACAGGGGGAGGGACTAATGAAAAACTGTTTTTT
cdr3_aa: CAISTGGGTNEKLFF

j_call: TRBJ1-1
d_call: .
v_call: TRBV6-1
clone_size: .
cdr3_nt: TGTGCCAGCAGTGATTATGCGGGCACTGAAGCTTTCTTT
cdr3_aa: CASSDYAGTEAFF

j_call: TRBJ1-1
d_call: TRBD1
v_call: TRBV6-4
clone_size: once
cdr3_nt: TGTGCCAGCAGTGACTCTGGGGACAGAGCAGGGGCTGAAGCTTTCTTT
cdr3_aa: CASSDSGDRAGAEAFF

j_call: TRBJ2-7
d_call: .
v_call: TRBV7-9
clone_size: medium-sized
cdr3_nt: TGTGCCAGCAGCTTAAGGGGGGTGGCTAGCGGTACCAGCTCCTACGAGCAGTACTTC
cdr3_aa: CASSLRGVASGTSSYEQYF

j_call: TRBJ2-3
d_call: .
v_call: TRBV5-1
clone_size: .
cdr3_nt: TGCGCCAGCAGCACAGAGAACACAGATACGCAGTATTTT
cdr3_aa: CASSTENTDTQYF

j_call: TRBJ2-2
d_call: TRBD1
v_call: TRBV7-9
clone_size: .
cdr3_nt: TGTGCCAGCAGCTCTAACCGGGACAGCAACACCGGGGAGCTGTTTTTT
cdr3_aa: CASSSNRDSNTGELFF

j_call: TRBJ2-6
d_call: TRBD1
v_call: TRBV5-1
clone_size: .
cdr3_nt: TGCGCCAGCAGCACCGGACAGGGAGCCAACGGCCTGACTTTC
cdr3_aa: CASSTGQGANGLTF

j_call: TRBJ2-3
d_call: .
v_call: TRBV7-9
clone_size: .
cdr3_nt: TGTGCCAGCAGCTTAGTAATGGGGGCCGGGGATACGCAGTATTTT
cdr3_aa: CASSLVMGAGDTQYF

j_call: TRBJ1-4
d_call: TRBD1
v_call: TRBV27
clone_size: .
cdr3_nt: TGTGCCAGCAGGAAAAAGGGACAGTACAGGACTAATGAAAAACTGTTTTTT
cdr3_aa: CASRKKGQYRTNEKLFF